The 8 T cell receptor beta chains reported below all come from one sample, sequenced in a study of blood T cells in healthy people across ages. Alongside a J-beta primer mix, a sample-barcoded 5' primer served in a second PCR lasting about 7 to 11 cycles. TCRdb fed the 5' RACE reads into MiXCR, producing one record per CDR3 protein. Here the sample spans around 1,900,000 distinct CDR3 sequences, approximately 40% being singletons. The sequenced sample consisted of blood. The receptors were sampled from a human donor in good health.

This clonotype was picked up a small number of times. CDR3 in amino acids: CAIGGTEQFF. The CDR3 nucleotides are TGTGCCATCGGTGGGACTGAGCAGTTCTTC. V and J are TRBV10-3 and TRBJ2-1; TRBD1 or TRBD2 may be the D gene (5 bases each). Deletions cut 8 bases from V and 9 bases from J, with 8 bases between. The CDR3 runs 10 residues. CDR1 and CDR2 from the germline V gene are ENHRY and SYGVKD.

This clonotype was picked up a small number of times. The V and J genes are TRBV19 and TRBJ1-1; D is undetermined. Germline assignment: CDR1 LNHDA and CDR2 SQIVND (reference sequence). Trimming took 11 bases from V and 0 from J, leaving 16 bases between them. There are 14 residues in the CDR3. In DNA, the CDR3 is TGTGCCTGTCGGGGATCTGAGGTGAACACTGAAGCTTTCTTT. Translated, it gives CACRGSEVNTEAFF. The full variable domain, its missing parts supplied by reference TRBV19 and TRBJ1-1, is DGGITQSPKYLFRKEGQNVTLSCEQNLNHDAMYWYRQDPGQGLRLIYYSQIVNDFQKGDIAEGYSVSREKKESFPLTVTSAQKNPTAFYLCACRGSEVNTEAFFGQGTRLTVV.

The rearrangement links TRBV24-1 to TRBJ2-6; D is undetermined. Germline assignment: CDR1 KGHDR and CDR2 SFDVKD. The CDR3 loop spans 14 amino acids. The V gene lost 6 bases and the J gene lost 3 bases, with 8 bases spanning the gap. CDR3 region: CATSLSGGANVLTF. The CDR3 coding sequence is TGTGCCACCAGTCTATCTGGTGGGGCCAACGTCCTGACTTTC.

A few counts support this clonotype. The chain is built from TRBV15 and TRBJ1-1; D uncertain. V was shortened by 1 base and J by 3 bases, with 6 bases between the two germline ends. The CDR3 totals 13 residues. CDR1 is LNHNV and CDR2 is YYDKDF in the germline V gene (reference sequence). The CDR3 DNA is TGTGCCACCAGCAGAGCCCGGTACACTGAAGCTTTCTTT. This translates into CATSRARYTEAFF. The full variable domain, in which reference TRBV15 and TRBJ1-1 provide the parts outside the CDR3, is DAMVIQNPRYQVTQFGKPVTLSCSQTLNHNVMYWYQQKSSQAPKLLFHYYDKDFNNEADTPDNFQSRRPNTSFCFLDIRSPGLGDTAMYLCATSRARYTEAFFGQGTRLTVV.

The chain combines TRBV5-1 with TRBJ2-4; the D gene is possibly TRBD2 (5 bases). TRBJ2-7 explains the end of the DNA better; the J call may be wrong. The CDR3 spans 15 residues. Germline values: CDR1 SGHRS, CDR2 YFSETQ. The CDR3 loop reads CASSPMTGNQGEQYF. The DNA of the CDR3 is TGCGCCAGCAGCCCGATGACGGGGAACCAAGGCGAGCAGTACTTC.

V gene TRBV7-3 combines with J gene TRBJ1-1; 8 bases match TRBD1. This CDR3 comprises 14 residues. Germline V gene data show CDR1 as SGHTA and CDR2 as FQGTGA. J gave up 4 bases and V 5 bases, and 6 bases lay outside the gene matches. The CDR3 bases are TGTGCCAGCAGCCTACAGGGGGATCTCACTGAAGCTTTCTTT. Amino acids: CASSLQGDLTEAFF. The variable domain in full, completed from reference TRBV7-3 and TRBJ1-1, reads GAGVSQTPSNKVTEKGKYVELRCDPISGHTALYWYRQSLGQGPEFLIYFQGTGAADDSGLPNDRFFAVRPEGSVSTLKIQRTERGDSAVYLCASSLQGDLTEAFFGQGTRLTVV.

This clonotype turned up a few times. This chain joins TRBV20-1 and TRBJ2-7; 11 bases fit TRBD1. This CDR3 is built from 15 residues. Germline loops: CDR1 DFQATT, CDR2 SNEGSKA (reference sequence). Trimming cost V 3 bases and J 2 bases; bases outside gene matches: 6. The DNA for the CDR3 is TGCAGTGCTAGGGGGGACAGGGGGAATACCTACGAGCAGTACTTC. This gives the protein CSARGDRGNTYEQYF.

For the CDR3, the DNA is TGTGCCAGCAGTCCTCCCGCGTTTCGACCGAACACTGAAGCTTTCTTT. Its translation: CASSPPAFRPNTEAFF. The chain is built from TRBV28 and TRBJ1-1; D not resolved. The CDR3 sequence is 16 residues long. The V gene's germline CDR1 is MDHEN and CDR2 SYDVKM. V shed 5 bases and J shed 1 base, with 17 bases lying between them.